This T cell receptor (beta chain) comes out of a study of T cell responses to AZD1222 COVID-19 vaccine. The germline gives CDR1 SGHTA, CDR2 FQGTGA. The CDR3 consists of 16 residues. Unmatched junction bases numbered 9, after V lost 1 base and J lost 9 bases. Profiling relied on immunoSEQ multiplex PCR, and the TCRdb table lists in-frame clones only, not all of them. In the table there are more than 80,000 clones, nearly 90% of which are singletons. This clone occurred once. The sequencing used peripheral blood, collected on day 0 of AZD1222 vaccination. J is TRBJ2-1 and V is TRBV7-3; 10 bases match TRBD2. The TCR sequence derives from an adult in good health. The CDR3 region is CASSLNVAGGNSEQFF. CDR3 nucleotides: TGTGCCAGCAGCTTAAATGTAGCGGGAGGAAATAGTGAGCAGTTCTTC.